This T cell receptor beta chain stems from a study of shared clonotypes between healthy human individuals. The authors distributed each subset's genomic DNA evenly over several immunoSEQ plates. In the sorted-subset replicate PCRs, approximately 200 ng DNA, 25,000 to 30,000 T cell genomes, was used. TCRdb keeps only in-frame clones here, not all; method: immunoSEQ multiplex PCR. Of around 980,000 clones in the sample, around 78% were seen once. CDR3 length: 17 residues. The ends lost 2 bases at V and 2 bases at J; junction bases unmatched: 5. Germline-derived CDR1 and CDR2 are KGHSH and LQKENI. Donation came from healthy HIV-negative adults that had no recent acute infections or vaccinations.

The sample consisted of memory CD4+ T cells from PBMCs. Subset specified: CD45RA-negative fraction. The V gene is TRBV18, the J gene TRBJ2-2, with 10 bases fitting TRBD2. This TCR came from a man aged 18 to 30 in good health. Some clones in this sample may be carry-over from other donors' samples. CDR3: CASSPRLAGVNTGELFF. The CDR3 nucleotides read TGTGCCAGCTCACCAAGGCTAGCGGGAGTTAACACCGGGGAGCTGTTTTTT.